A selection of T cell receptor beta chains follows, all from one sample in a study of shared clonotypes between healthy human individuals. The repertoire was sequenced with immunoSEQ multiplex PCR; TCRdb's copy has only in-frame clones and lacks some. The top ten clones hold about 16% of a sample with around 320,000 clones, around 87% of them seen once. The sample comprised memory CD8+ T cells sorted from blood. Receptors originate from a man aged 18 to 29 in good health. CDR3s include the opening cysteine and the closing phenylalanine or tryptophan. Fields, in order: J gene, V gene, clone size, D gene, CDR3 length, CDR3 DNA, CDR3 protein. A D gene is named only where the DNA matches it firmly. Clone size is given for some rows only: seen once, a few or many times, or a class if the clone is expanded.

TRBJ2-7 TRBV19 - - 15 TGTGCCAGTAGTATAGATTCCGGGCGGCTATCCGAGCAGTACTTC CASSIDSGRLSEQYF
TRBJ2-7 TRBV4-3 once - 15 TGCGCCAGCAGCCAGGAGGACACCGACTCCTACGAGCAGTACTTC CASSQEDTDSYEQYF
TRBJ2-7 TRBV5-4 - - 14 TGTGCCAGCAGCCAAAAGGCGGTGGGGGACGAGCAGTACTTC CASSQKAVGDEQYF
TRBJ2-7 TRBV4-1 - - 18 TGCGCCAGCAGCCAAGATCCCCCCGGGTACCTCGTATCCTACGAGCAGTACTTC CASSQDPPGYLVSYEQYF
TRBJ2-5 TRBV5-1 - TRBD1 15 TGCGCCAGCAGCGCAGAGCAGGGGGCTAGGGAGACCCAGTACTTC CASSAEQGARETQYF
TRBJ1-1 TRBV28 - - 15 TGTGCCAGCAGTTTCCAGGCGGGGCTGAACACTGAAGCTTTCTTT CASSFQAGLNTEAFF
TRBJ2-2 TRBV4-2 many - 15 TGTGCCAGCAGCCAAGATGAGGGGAACACCGGGGAGCTGTTTTTT CASSQDEGNTGELFF
TRBJ2-1 TRBV2 - TRBD1 15 TGTGCCAGCAGTGATGGGACAGGGGAATACAATGAGCAGTTCTTC CASSDGTGEYNEQFF
TRBJ2-7 TRBV7-6 - - 15 TGTGCCAGCAGCCCCACGCCTTCAGGGGCCCACGAGCAGTACTTC CASSPTPSGAHEQYF
TRBJ1-6 TRBV7-9 few TRBD1 16 TGTGCCAGCAGCTTAGTCCAGGACAGGGGGAATTCACCCCTCCACTTT CASSLVQDRGNSPLHF
TRBJ2-5 TRBV2 - TRBD2 17 TGTGCCAGCAGTCTGATACCGGGACTAGCGGGAGGAGAGACCCAGTACTTC CASSLIPGLAGGETQYF
TRBJ2-7 TRBV2 - TRBD2 16 TGTGCCAGCAGTGAATCAGGACTAGCGGGTTTCAGGGAGCAGTACTTC CASSESGLAGFREQYF
TRBJ1-1 TRBV4-3 once - 16 TGCGCCAGCAGCCAAGATCTTGGAGAACTGAACACTGAAGCTTTCTTT CASSQDLGELNTEAFF
TRBJ2-7 TRBV4-1 - - 13 TGCGCCAGCAGCCATGCTGGGGGGTACGAGCAGTACTTC CASSHAGGYEQYF
TRBJ2-7 TRBV27 - - 13 TGTGCCAGCAGTTTATCGGGACCGTACGAGCAGTACTTC CASSLSGPYEQYF
TRBJ2-5 TRBV9 - TRBD2 14 TGTGCCAGCAGCAACGGGACTAGCAGGGAGACCCAGTACTTC CASSNGTSRETQYF
TRBJ2-7 TRBV2 - - 16 TGTGCCAGCAGTGAAGGACGCTCGGGCCACCCCTACGAGCAGTACTTC CASSEGRSGHPYEQYF
TRBJ2-7 TRBV4-2 many TRBD2 16 TGTGCCAGCAGCCATTACGGGACTAGCGGCTCCTACGAGCAGTACTTC CASSHYGTSGSYEQYF
TRBJ2-7 TRBV13 medium-sized TRBD1 14 TGTGCCAGCAGCCCCCTTGGACAGGCGGACGAGCAGTACTTC CASSPLGQADEQYF
TRBJ1-1 TRBV7-3 - - 18 TGTGCCAGCAGCCGAGGGGCGGGACCCGAGATTATTAACACTGAAGCTTTCTTT CASSRGAGPEIINTEAFF
TRBJ2-7 TRBV7-2 - - 14 TGTGCCAGCAGCTTAGCAGGGGGGAACTACGAGCAGTACTTC CASSLAGGNYEQYF
TRBJ2-1 TRBV9 once - 14 TGTGCCAGCAGCGGGCGGGGTGCCTACAATGAGCAGTTCTTC CASSGRGAYNEQFF
TRBJ2-6 TRBV9 - TRBD2 19 TGTGCCAGCACCCTACCCAGGTCCGACATGCCGGGAGGAGCCAACGTCCTGACTTTC CASTLPRSDMPGGANVLTF
TRBJ1-4 TRBV28 - - 15 TGTGCCAGCAGTTCCATTGACAGGACTAATGAAAAACTGTTTTTT CASSSIDRTNEKLFF
TRBJ2-3 TRBV30 - TRBD2 14 TGTGCCTGGAGCAGCGGGAGCGGGACAGATACGCAGTATTTT CAWSSGSGTDTQYF
TRBJ2-7 TRBV7-2 - TRBD2 12 TGTGCCAGCAGCACGGGGGGTCGGGAGCAGTACTTC CASSTGGREQYF
TRBJ2-3 TRBV13 - - 16 TGTGCCAGCAGCTTTTCGGGGGTCGGTGTCCTGAGGACGCAGTATTTT CASSFSGVGVLRTQYF
TRBJ1-4 TRBV6-1 - - 14 TGTGCCAGCAGTGAAGAGCGGGTTTGGGAAAAACTGTTTTTT CASSEERVWEKLFF
TRBJ2-3 TRBV28 once TRBD1 16 TGTGCCAGCAGTTTAGACAGGGTAGTTGGGGGAGATACGCAGTATTTT CASSLDRVVGGDTQYF
TRBJ2-3 TRBV10-3 - - 16 TGTGCCATCGCCTCGAGGACAGCGGAGGGCACAGATACGCAGTATTTT CAIASRTAEGTDTQYF
TRBJ1-4 TRBV2 few - 15 TGTGCCAGCAGTGGACCAGGGATCCCCAATGAAAAACTGTTTTTT CASSGPGIPNEKLFF
TRBJ2-7 TRBV11-2 - - 12 TGTGCCAGCAGCCACCCACCGGGCGAGCAGTACTTC CASSHPPGEQYF
TRBJ2-3 TRBV13 - TRBD2 15 TGTGCCAGCGGAGAGGGCGGGGGGGCCACAGATACGCAGTATTTT CASGEGGGATDTQYF
TRBJ2-7 TRBV27 - - 15 TGTGCCAGCACGCCCTTGGGGGGCGCAACGGGCGAGCAGTACTTC CASTPLGGATGEQYF
TRBJ2-7 TRBV19 many - 14 TGTGCCAGTAGTGCCCGGGACGGAACCTACGAGCAGTACTTC CASSARDGTYEQYF
TRBJ2-7 TRBV6-5 - TRBD1 16 TGTGCCAGCAGTTACTCGCCGGGACAGGGGTTTTACGAGCAGTACTTC CASSYSPGQGFYEQYF
TRBJ2-3 TRBV5-1 - TRBD2 17 TGCGCCAGCAGCTTGTTGGCTAGCGGGGAGCAAGCAGATACGCAGTATTTT CASSLLASGEQADTQYF
TRBJ2-5 TRBV2 once TRBD1 15 TGTGCCAGCACTGTGGACAGGGATGAACGAGAGACCCAGTACTTC CASTVDRDERETQYF
TRBJ1-2 TRBV10-3 - - 17 TGTGCCATCAGTGAGTCGAGGGACGGCGGAACTAACTATGGCTACACCTTC CAISESRDGGTNYGYTF
TRBJ1-3 TRBV28 - - 18 TGTGCCAGCAGCAACCGGAGACGGCGGATACTCTCTGGAAACACCATATATTTT CASSNRRRRILSGNTIYF
TRBJ1-6 TRBV9 - - 15 TGTGCCAGCAGCGTAGAAGCGCGAGCGGGTTCACCCCTCCACTTT CASSVEARAGSPLHF
TRBJ1-4 TRBV14 - - 15 TGTGCCAGCAGCCATCGGGCGCTCCCTAATGAAAAACTGTTTTTT CASSHRALPNEKLFF
TRBJ2-1 TRBV7-9 - - 16 TGTGCCAGCAGCTTAGAACGGGCAGCACTCCACAATGAGCAGTTCTTC CASSLERAALHNEQFF
TRBJ2-1 TRBV7-2 - TRBD2 19 TGTGCCAGCAGCCGTTTCCCGGGACTAGCGGGTCCTGTCTACAATGAGCAGTTCTTC CASSRFPGLAGPVYNEQFF
TRBJ2-7 TRBV30 - - 13 TGTGCCTGGAGTGTTTGGGGCGGCTACGAGCAGTACTTC CAWSVWGGYEQYF
TRBJ2-5 TRBV5-6 - - 14 TGTGCCAGCAGCCATAGGGGACACCAAGAGACCCAGTACTTC CASSHRGHQETQYF
TRBJ2-5 TRBV7-9 - - 13 TGTGCCAGCAGCTTGGCAACTCAGGAGACCCAGTACTTC CASSLATQETQYF
TRBJ2-3 TRBV27 - - 12 TGTGCCAGCAGTTACATTCATGGTACGCAGTATTTT CASSYIHGTQYF
TRBJ2-1 TRBV6-5 - - 14 TGTGCCAGCAGTTACCCGAGCCCCTACAATGAGCAGTTCTTC CASSYPSPYNEQFF